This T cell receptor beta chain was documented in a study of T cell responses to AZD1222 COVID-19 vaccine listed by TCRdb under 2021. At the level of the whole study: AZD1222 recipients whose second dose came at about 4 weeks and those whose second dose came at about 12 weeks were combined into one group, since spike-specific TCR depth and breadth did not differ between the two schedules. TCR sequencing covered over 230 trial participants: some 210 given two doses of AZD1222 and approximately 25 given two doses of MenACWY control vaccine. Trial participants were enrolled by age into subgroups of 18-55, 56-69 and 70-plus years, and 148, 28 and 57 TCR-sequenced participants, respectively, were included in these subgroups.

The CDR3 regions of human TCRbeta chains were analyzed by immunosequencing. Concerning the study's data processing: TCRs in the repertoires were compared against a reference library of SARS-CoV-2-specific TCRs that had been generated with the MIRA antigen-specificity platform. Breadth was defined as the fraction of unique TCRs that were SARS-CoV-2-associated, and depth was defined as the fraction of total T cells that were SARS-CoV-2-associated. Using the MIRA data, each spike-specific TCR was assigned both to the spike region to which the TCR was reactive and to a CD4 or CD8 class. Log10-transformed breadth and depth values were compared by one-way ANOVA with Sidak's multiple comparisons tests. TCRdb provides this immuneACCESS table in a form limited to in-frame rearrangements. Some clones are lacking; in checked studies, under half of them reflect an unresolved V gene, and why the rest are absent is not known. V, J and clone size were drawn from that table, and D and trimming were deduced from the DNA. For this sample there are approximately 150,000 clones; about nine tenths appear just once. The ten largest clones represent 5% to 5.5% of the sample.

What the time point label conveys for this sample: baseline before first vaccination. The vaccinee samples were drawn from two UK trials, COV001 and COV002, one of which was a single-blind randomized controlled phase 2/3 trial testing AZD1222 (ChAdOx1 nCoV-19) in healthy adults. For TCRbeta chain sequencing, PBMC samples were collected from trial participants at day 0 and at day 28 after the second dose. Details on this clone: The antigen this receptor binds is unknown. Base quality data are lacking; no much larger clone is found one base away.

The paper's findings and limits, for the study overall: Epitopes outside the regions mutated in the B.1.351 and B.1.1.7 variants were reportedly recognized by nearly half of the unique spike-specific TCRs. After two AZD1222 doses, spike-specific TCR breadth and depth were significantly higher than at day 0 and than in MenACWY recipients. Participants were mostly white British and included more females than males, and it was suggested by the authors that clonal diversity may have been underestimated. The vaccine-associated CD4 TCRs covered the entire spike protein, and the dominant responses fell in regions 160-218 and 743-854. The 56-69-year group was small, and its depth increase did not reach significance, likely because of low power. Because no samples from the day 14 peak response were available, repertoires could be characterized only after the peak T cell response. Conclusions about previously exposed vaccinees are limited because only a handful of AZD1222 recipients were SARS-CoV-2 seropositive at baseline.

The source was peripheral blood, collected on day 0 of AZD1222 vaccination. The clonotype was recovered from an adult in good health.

The CDR3 region reads CASRVYIFGTQYF. The DNA sequence reads TGTGCCAGCAGGGTTTATATCTTCGGTACGCAGTATTTT. This chain joins TRBV2 to TRBJ2-3; no confident D gene assignment can be made. CDR1 and CDR2, looked up from the germline V gene, are SNHLY and FYNNEI. Reading from cysteine to phenylalanine, the CDR3 counts 13 amino acids. Only CDR3 DNA is held: 39 bases, read in frame from base 1. A distance of 15 bases separates the germline ends of V and J, which lose 6 bases and 8 bases respectively.